This T cell receptor (beta chain) stems from a study of CD8 T cells in ankylosing spondylitis. This clonotype was picked up a small number of times. Its cognate antigen is unknown. General study points: Disease-linked clones were CD8+ and relatively rare in peripheral blood. Characteristic of ankylosing spondylitis blood, it appeared, was a TCR beta motif comprising fewer than 10 highly homologous variants. From matched ankylosing spondylitis synovial fluid, disease-linked clones were reportedly recovered at significantly enriched levels.

TCRdb reprocessed the 5' RACE reads with MiXCR, giving one entry per CDR3 protein. The sample lists 750,000 to 850,000 distinct CDR3 sequences; 10% to 15% were seen once. Sequencing was carried out using blood, either unsorted or a sorted T cell fraction (not recorded which). The clonotype originates from a male donor with ankylosing spondylitis.

The CDR3 reads CSARAAGLGQETQYF. In nucleotides, the CDR3 is TGCAGTGCTAGGGCCGCAGGGCTTGGCCAAGAGACCCAGTACTTC. The V call is TRBV20-1, the J call TRBJ2-5; weak D call: TRBD1 (5 bases). This CDR3 contains 15 residues. V was trimmed by 3 bases and J by 1 base, leaving 15 bases between them. The germline gives CDR1 DFQATT, CDR2 SNEGSKA (reference sequence).